These 2 T cell receptor beta chains share one sample of origin, sequenced in a study of T cell responses to AZD1222 COVID-19 vaccine (dated by TCRdb to 2020 to 2022). The time point label here, explained by the study, means: baseline before first vaccination. Library prep was done by the immunoSEQ multiplex PCR assay. TCRdb took this table from immuneACCESS and kept in-frame rearrangements with V and J called. Such tables lack part of the clones; where checked against another copy, unresolved V genes explain under half of the gap, and the rest is unexplained. The sample table shows about 110,000 clones, and roughly 90% are seen once. Around 1.2% of the sample belongs to the ten largest clones. The sample in question was peripheral blood, obtained on day 0 of AZD1222 vaccination. The receptor set was obtained from an adult in good health.

This chain uses TRBV28 with TRBJ1-2; 7 bases align to TRBD1. CDR3 length: 13 amino acids. Germline V gene data show CDR1 as MDHEN and CDR2 as SYDVKM. The V and J ends lost 2 bases and 8 bases, in that order; junction bases with no gene match: 5. DNA for the CDR3: TGTGCCAGCAGTTTACAGGGGGTGGAGGGCTACACCTTC. Translated, it gives CASSLQGVEGYTF.

The chain couples TRBV30 to TRBJ1-4; 9 positions agree with TRBD1. Germline CDR1 and CDR2: GTSNPN and SVGIG (reference sequence). The J segment lost 6 bases and the V segment lost 3 bases, leaving 5 bases of the junction unmatched. This CDR3 contains 14 residues. This CDR3 reads CAWSDRGSDEKLFF. CDR3 DNA: TGTGCCTGGAGCGACAGGGGGTCCGATGAAAAACTGTTTTTT.